The 9 T cell receptor beta chains below were found in one sample sequenced in a study of human T cells and chemical hapten exposure. TCRdb re-analysed the RACE reads in MiXCR, keeping a single row per CDR3 protein. The sample yields 350,000 to 400,000 distinct CDR3 sequences, 4.5% to 5.5% seen once. Time point: pre-sensitization, week 0. Treatment described: therapeutic diphenylcyclopropenone sensitization with weekly scalp DPC. The sequences come from whole blood, collected in connection with sensitization to the hapten diphenylcyclopropenone (DPC). These TCRs come from a woman between 45 and 65 years old with alopecia areata. Some clones in this sample may be carry-over from other donors' samples.

This clonotype was counted at least ten times. V and J are TRBV29-1 and TRBJ2-3, with D uncertain. Trimming cost V 0 bases and J 0 bases, with 13 bases left between them. The CDR3 consists of 16 residues. CDR1 and CDR2 from the germline V gene are SQVTM and ANQGSEA. The CDR3 bases are TGCAGCGTTGAAGACCGTACTTCCTCTAGCACAGATACGCAGTATTTT. Protein sequence: CSVEDRTSSSTDTQYF.

In its sample, this clonotype was seen many times. The chain combines TRBV5-1 with TRBJ2-1; a possible D gene is TRBD2 (6 bases). The CDR3 loop spans 12 amino acids. V was cut by 5 bases and J by 5 bases, with 8 bases left in between. The V gene's germline CDR1 is SGHRS and CDR2 YFSETQ. CDR3 DNA sequence: TGCGCCAGCAGGGTAGCGGACAATGAGCAGTTCTTC. Its translation is CASRVADNEQFF. Full variable domain (outside the CDR3, taken from reference TRBV5-1 and TRBJ2-1): KAGVTQTPRYLIKTRGQQVTLSCSPISGHRSVSWYQQTPGQGLQFLFEYFSETQRNKGNFPGRFSGRQFSNSRSEMNVSTLELGDSALYLCASRVADNEQFFGPGTRLTVL.

This clonotype has a count of ten or more. The rearrangement uses TRBV7-8 and TRBJ1-2; TRBD1 matches at 7 bases. V was clipped by 0 bases and J by 4 bases; unmatched bases: 11. CDR3 length: 17 amino acids. Germline V gives CDR1 SGHVS, CDR2 FQNEAQ. DNA of the CDR3: TGTGCCAGCAGCTTAGCCCCCCCGACAGGGAGTCCCTATGGCTACACCTTC. Translation gives CASSLAPPTGSPYGYTF.

The chain joins TRBV27 to TRBJ1-1; weak D call: TRBD1 (5 bases). The CDR3 sequence is 15 residues long. CDR1 is MNHEY and CDR2 is SMNVEV in the germline V gene (reference sequence). V was shortened by 7 bases and J by 0 bases, with 15 bases between the two germline ends. The CDR3 bases are TGTGCCAGCATCCACCAGGGTTTCATGAACACTGAAGCTTTCTTT. Its protein product is CASIHQGFMNTEAFF.

This clonotype has a count of ten or more. DNA for the CDR3: TGCAGCGTCGCACAGTCTAGCAATCAGCCCCAGCATTTT. Its translation is CSVAQSSNQPQHF. The rearrangement links TRBV29-1 to TRBJ1-5; D gene ambiguous. The germline CDR1 and CDR2 sequences are SQVTM and ANQGSEA. This CDR3 spans 13 amino acids. V was trimmed by 6 bases and J by 0 bases, leaving 9 bases between them.

There are many counts of this clonotype. The rearrangement uses TRBV28 and TRBJ2-7; no reliable D call. Between the trimmed V and J ends, which lost 6 bases and 3 bases, there was a span of 15 bases. There are 14 residues in the CDR3. CDR1 and CDR2 from the germline V gene are MDHEN and SYDVKM. The CDR3 reads CASSSYSELYEQYF. Written as DNA, the CDR3 is TGTGCCAGCAGCTCCTATTCGGAACTCTACGAGCAGTACTTC. Filled out from reference TRBV28 and TRBJ2-7, the complete variable domain reads DVKVTQSSRYLVKRTGEKVFLECVQDMDHENMFWYRQDPGLGLRLIYFSYDVKMKEKGDIPEGYSVSREKKERFSLILESASTNQTSMYLCASSSYSELYEQYFGPGTRLTVT.

This clonotype was seen many times. The chain uses TRBV3-1 and TRBJ2-7; 8 bases agree with TRBD2. Trimming removed 1 base from V and 3 bases from J; junction bases left unmatched: 5. The V gene's germline CDR1 is LGHDT and CDR2 YNNKEL (reference sequence). This CDR3 has 15 amino acids. DNA of the CDR3: TGTGCCAGCAGCCAAGGAGCGGCGGGGGGCTACGAGCAGTACTTC. Translated: CASSQGAAGGYEQYF.

This clonotype appeared a few times. The chain carries TRBV7-9 and TRBJ1-4; D not certain. Germline V gene sequence: CDR1 SEHNR, CDR2 FQNEAQ (reference sequence). CDR3 size: 16 residues. V was clipped by 3 bases and J by 1 base, with 12 bases between them. The CDR3 spells CASSLGPWGTNEKLFF. CDR3 coding DNA: TGTGCCAGCAGCTTGGGCCCTTGGGGAACTAATGAAAAACTGTTTTTT.

The chain links TRBV20-1 to TRBJ2-3; 8 positions match TRBD2. The CDR3 runs to 14 residues. Germline values: CDR1 DFQATT, CDR2 SNEGSKA (reference sequence). V gave up 1 base and J gave up 2 bases; unmatched junction bases: 2. The chain's CDR3 is CSARGAGVTDTQYF. In DNA form, the CDR3 reads TGCAGTGCTAGAGGAGCGGGGGTCACAGATACGCAGTATTTT.